Below are 9 T cell receptor beta chains sequenced from a single sample in a study of T-cell reconstitution after alpha-beta-depleted transplantation in children. For TCRbeta, the library was prepared with unique molecular identifiers. TCRdb redid the calling of the PCR reads with MiXCR, one entry per CDR3 protein. This table holds hundreds of thousands of distinct CDR3 sequences, over 9.5% found once. The source was PBMCs from the stem cell graft donor, collected from the stem cell graft. These receptor sequences come from a human donor who donated a stem cell graft to a child with acute myeloid leukemia.

This clonotype appeared a few times. The chain has TRBV20-1 and TRBJ2-1, with a weak D call TRBD2 (7 bases). Trimming pared 1 base from V and 6 bases from J, leaving 16 bases between. The CDR3 has 15 amino acids. Germline V gene data show CDR1 as DFQATT and CDR2 as SNEGSKA (reference sequence). CDR3 protein: CSARVRGRGGNEQFF. The CDR3 region has the DNA TGCAGTGCTAGAGTTCGCGGGAGAGGGGGCAATGAGCAGTTCTTC.

The chain carries TRBV20-1 and TRBJ2-3, with TRBD2 as a possible D gene (6 bases). Germline V gene sequence: CDR1 DFQATT, CDR2 SNEGSKA (reference sequence). The CDR3 is made up of 13 amino acids. Trimming took off 3 bases at V and 3 bases at J, with 10 bases between the two ends. The CDR3 protein is CSASGSGTDTQYF. As DNA, the CDR3 is TGCAGTGCTAGCGGGAGTGGGACAGATACGCAGTATTTT.

This clonotype was seen repeatedly, ten times or more. The chain uses TRBV20-1 and TRBJ2-1; 10 nucleotides align to TRBD2. Trimming removed 1 base from V and 4 bases from J; junction bases left unmatched: 7. This CDR3 is built from 16 residues. Per the germline V gene, CDR1 is DFQATT and CDR2 is SNEGSKA (reference sequence). The CDR3 coding sequence is TGCAGTGCTAGAGGGACTAGCGGAGGTATTTACAATGAGCAGTTCTTC. It is translated as CSARGTSGGIYNEQFF.

This clonotype was seen only a few times. V gene TRBV27 combines with J gene TRBJ2-1; 7 nucleotides align to TRBD2. The germline CDR1 and CDR2 sequences are MNHEY and SMNVEV (reference sequence). The CDR3 is 17 residues long. With 2 bases clipped from V and 4 bases from J, the junction kept 11 bases outside the gene matches. This chain's CDR3 is CASSLQIFSGSYNEQFF. The CDR3 DNA reads as TGTGCCAGCAGTTTACAAATATTTAGCGGGTCTTACAATGAGCAGTTCTTC.

This clonotype was counted at least ten times. The chain employs TRBV12-3 or TRBV12-4 and TRBJ2-5, with TRBD2 matching 7 bases. The ends lost 1 base at V and 8 bases at J; junction bases unmatched: 4. The CDR3 is 13 residues long. Written as DNA, the CDR3 is TGTGCCAGCAGTTTAGGTGGGGAGGGAACCCAGTACTTC. It yields the protein CASSLGGEGTQYF.

J is TRBJ2-1 and V is TRBV2; TRBD2 is a possible D gene (5 bases). V was trimmed by 8 bases and J by 4 bases, leaving 12 bases between them. Germline values: CDR1 SNHLY, CDR2 FYNNEI. This CDR3 has 13 residues. The CDR3, as DNA: TGTGCCAGCCTCCCCGGCGGGTACAATGAGCAGTTCTTC. This encodes CASLPGGYNEQFF.

This clonotype was seen only a few times. This chain uses TRBV10-3 with TRBJ2-3; D is tentatively TRBD1 or TRBD2 (5 bases each). The CDR3 spans 14 residues. Germline loops: CDR1 ENHRY, CDR2 SYGVKD. Deletions cut 6 bases from V and 3 bases from J, with 13 bases between. CDR3: CAIRGTSGTDTQYF. CDR3 in DNA: TGTGCCATCAGGGGGACCAGCGGTACAGATACGCAGTATTTT.

This chain joins TRBV9 and TRBJ2-7; unclear D gene. CDR1 is SGDLS, CDR2 YYNGEE, per germline. V lost 2 bases to trimming and J lost 0 bases, with 9 bases between them. The CDR3 is 14 amino acids. As DNA, the CDR3 is TGTGCCAGCAGCGTCGTAGCAGGCTCCTACGAGCAGTACTTC. As protein: CASSVVAGSYEQYF.

This clonotype was seen more than once but under ten times. The V gene is TRBV5-8, the J gene TRBJ1-1; maybe TRBD1 (5 bases). CDR1 and CDR2 (germline): SGHTS, YDEGEE. There are 17 residues in the CDR3. V shed 0 bases and J shed 4 bases, with 19 bases lying between them. The CDR3 nucleotides are TGTGCCAGCAGCTTGGGGGTAGGGGCCTTTTCGGGCACTGAAGCTTTCTTT. As protein: CASSLGVGAFSGTEAFF.